A single sample is the source of the 17 T cell receptor beta chains below, sequenced in a study of beta chain features in type 1 diabetes listed by TCRdb under 2018. The library relied on the immunoSEQ multiplex PCR assay. The entire isolated RNA was reverse transcribed using the High Capacity cDNA Reverse Transcription Kit, and thus expressed TCRB transcripts were sequenced. TCRdb limited this immuneACCESS table to in-frame rearrangements with V and J called. A share of clones is missing; checked studies link under half to unresolved V genes, and the rest is unexplained. The sample includes 900,000 or so clones, with around a sixth observed a single time. The ten largest account for 0.023% of the sample. The sequenced sample consisted of naive CD4+ T cells from blood. This specimen's cell subset or site label, per the study, means: true naive CD4+ T cells. These receptors were collected from a woman younger than 35 in good health.

The chain combines TRBV11-1 with TRBJ2-1, with D perhaps matching TRBD1 (6 bases). The V end lost 6 bases, the J end lost 3 bases, and 12 bases lay between the germline ends. This CDR3 has 14 residues. Looked up from germline, CDR1 is SGHAT and CDR2 is FQDESV (reference sequence). In nucleotides, the CDR3 is TGTGCCAGCAGTCAGGGGACCAGCTACAATGAGCAGTTCTTC. Amino acid sequence: CASSQGTSYNEQFF.

Only a few counts were recorded for this clone. The chain carries TRBV7-9 and TRBJ2-1; 12 bases match TRBD2. The CDR3 loop spans 15 amino acids. J lost 2 bases, V lost 5 bases, and 1 base had no gene match. CDR1 SEHNR and CDR2 FQNEAQ come from the germline V gene (reference sequence). CDR3 in amino acids: CASSPSGRAYNEQFF. The DNA of the CDR3 is TGTGCCAGCAGCCCTAGCGGGAGGGCCTACAATGAGCAGTTCTTC. Full variable domain (outside the CDR3, taken from reference TRBV7-9 and TRBJ2-1): DTGVSQNPRHKITKRGQNVTFRCDPISEHNRLYWYRQTLGQGPEFLTYFQNEAQLEKSRLLSDRFSAERPKGSFSTLEIQRTEQGDSAMYLCASSPSGRAYNEQFFGPGTRLTVL.

In its sample, this clone was seen a few times. The chain combines TRBV7-9 with TRBJ2-1; 9 bases map to TRBD2. V lost 2 bases to trimming and J lost 10 bases; unmatched junction nucleotides: 3. The CDR3 is 13 residues long. Germline-derived CDR1 and CDR2 are SEHNR and FQNEAQ (reference sequence). CDR3 DNA sequence: TGTGCCAGCAGCTTAACCGGACTAGCGGAGCAGTTCTTC. Protein: CASSLTGLAEQFF.

This chain uses TRBV5-4 with TRBJ2-7, with a tentative D call TRBD2 (6 bases). The length of the CDR3 is 15 residues. Trimming left V 4 bases short and J 0 bases short, with 14 bases between. Germline assignment: CDR1 SGHNT and CDR2 YYREEE (reference sequence). CDR3 residues: CASSGGSPGSYEQYF. CDR3 sequence (DNA): TGTGCCAGCAGCGGAGGGAGCCCCGGCTCCTACGAGCAGTACTTC.

V is TRBV28 and J is TRBJ1-4; D uncertain. V lost 6 bases and J 10 bases, leaving 12 bases between the germline ends. Germline CDR1 MDHEN, CDR2 SYDVKM. The CDR3 spans 12 residues. The CDR3 sequence: CASSLAPGKLFF. CDR3 DNA: TGTGCCAGCAGCCTTGCACCGGGAAAACTGTTTTTT.

This clone turned up a few times. V gene TRBV10-3 combines with J gene TRBJ1-3; unclear D gene. In germline, CDR1 is ENHRY, CDR2 SYGVKD. V dropped 7 bases and J dropped 4 bases, with 14 bases sitting between them. The CDR3 loop spans 14 amino acids. Here the CDR3 reads CAIKASISGNTIYF. The DNA of the CDR3 is TGTGCCATCAAGGCAAGCATCTCCGGAAACACCATATATTTT.

The chain combines TRBV7-8 with TRBJ1-2; unclear D gene. Deletions cut 0 bases from V and 0 bases from J, with 11 bases between. The CDR3 runs to 16 residues. CDR1 is SGHVS, CDR2 FQNEAQ, per germline. For the CDR3, the DNA is TGTGCCAGCAGCTTAGCCCTCGGCGGAACTAACTATGGCTACACCTTC. It codes for CASSLALGGTNYGYTF.

This clone was found a few times. The chain links TRBV2 to TRBJ2-1; TRBD1 might be the D (5 bases). The CDR3 sequence is 15 residues long. Trimming removed 3 bases from V and 0 bases from J, with 9 bases in between. In germline, CDR1 is SNHLY, CDR2 FYNNEI. CDR3 nucleotides: TGTGCCAGCAGTGACAGGGTTCCCTCCTACAATGAGCAGTTCTTC. This sequence encodes CASSDRVPSYNEQFF.

This clone has more than one count but fewer than ten. The CDR3 bases are TGTGCCAGCTCACCCTTAAGTCAGAGAACAGGGGGCGAGCAGTACTTC. This translates into CASSPLSQRTGGEQYF. The V call is TRBV18, the J call TRBJ2-7; 8 nucleotides line up with TRBD1. The CDR3 extends over 16 amino acids. The junction had 13 bases not matched to a gene; V was cut back by 3 bases and J by 6 bases. Germline CDR1 reads KGHSH; CDR2 reads LQKENI.

The chain has TRBV11-2 and TRBJ2-1, with TRBD2 identical over 8 bases. Germline lookup yields CDR1 SGHAT and CDR2 FQNNGV. After removal of 5 bases from V and 0 bases from J, the junction contained 9 bases not matched to a gene. The CDR3 runs to 17 residues. The CDR3 region is CASSRVGTSGSYNEQFF. In nucleotides, the CDR3 is TGTGCCAGCAGCCGAGTGGGTACTAGCGGCTCCTACAATGAGCAGTTCTTC.

For the CDR3, the DNA is TGCGCCAGCAGCCCAGGACAGGGACTAGCCAAAAACATTCAGTACTTC. This gives the protein CASSPGQGLAKNIQYF. The chain couples TRBV5-1 to TRBJ2-4; 8 positions agree with TRBD1. V shed 4 bases, J shed 0 bases, and the junction held 6 bases outside the gene matches. This CDR3 is 16 amino acids long. The germline V gene encodes CDR1 SGHRS and CDR2 YFSETQ.

There are a few counts of this clone. The chain links TRBV28 to TRBJ2-7, with D possibly TRBD1 on 6 matching bases. Per germline, CDR1 MDHEN and CDR2 SYDVKM. The V and J ends lost 10 bases and 2 bases respectively, with 15 bases between them. The CDR3 length is 13 residues. CDR3: CATPNRATYEQYF. Written as DNA, the CDR3 is TGTGCCACCCCAAACAGGGCGACCTACGAGCAGTACTTC. Full variable domain (outside the CDR3, taken from reference TRBV28 and TRBJ2-7): DVKVTQSSRYLVKRTGEKVFLECVQDMDHENMFWYRQDPGLGLRLIYFSYDVKMKEKGDIPEGYSVSREKKERFSLILESASTNQTSMYLCATPNRATYEQYFGPGTRLTVT.

V usage is TRBV7-2 and J usage is TRBJ2-5, with TRBD2 matching over 11 bases. With 1 base clipped from V and 4 bases from J, the junction kept 8 bases outside the gene matches. CDR1 and CDR2 (germline): SGHTA, FQGNSA. The CDR3 consists of 17 residues. The CDR3 DNA reads TGTGCCAGCAGCTTAGAGCTAGCGGGGGGACTTCCAGAGACCCAGTACTTC. This encodes CASSLELAGGLPETQYF.

The table lists this clone with a few counts. The chain combines TRBV4-3 with TRBJ2-7; the match to TRBD1 covers 10 bases. Germline CDR1 is LGHNA and CDR2 is YSLEER. Losses at the gene ends were 5 bases for V and 1 base for J; bases not matched to a gene: 5. This CDR3 has 15 residues. CDR3 sequence reads: CASSYGTGASYEQYF. DNA for the CDR3: TGCGCCAGCAGCTACGGGACAGGGGCTTCCTACGAGCAGTACTTC.

This clone was seen a handful of times. The V gene is TRBV7-2, the J gene TRBJ2-6; no definite D call. This CDR3 region has 16 residues. Germline values: CDR1 SGHTA, CDR2 FQGNSA. V dropped 4 bases and J dropped 0 bases, with 10 bases sitting between them. CDR3 sequence (DNA): TGTGCCAGCAGCTCGGCAGCAAGCTCTGGGGCCAACGTCCTGACTTTC. It translates to CASSSAASSGANVLTF.

This clone was observed a handful of times. The chain has TRBV7-9 and TRBJ1-2, with a weak D call TRBD1 (5 bases). The CDR3 loop spans 13 amino acids. Germline lookup yields CDR1 SEHNR and CDR2 FQNEAQ (reference sequence). Trimming shortened V by 5 bases and J by 2 bases, and 9 bases separated the two germline ends. Here the CDR3 DNA reads TGTGCCAGCAGCCGGGACGGAAACTATGGCTACACCTTC. This gives the protein CASSRDGNYGYTF.

The genes are TRBV4-3 and TRBJ2-5; TRBD1 might be the D (5 bases). The V gene's germline CDR1 is LGHNA and CDR2 YSLEER. The V and J ends lost 0 bases and 5 bases respectively, with 16 bases between them. CDR3 length: 16 residues. The CDR3 bases are TGCGCCAGCAGCCAAGATAATACCGGATCAGGGGAGACCCAGTACTTC. The encoded protein is CASSQDNTGSGETQYF.